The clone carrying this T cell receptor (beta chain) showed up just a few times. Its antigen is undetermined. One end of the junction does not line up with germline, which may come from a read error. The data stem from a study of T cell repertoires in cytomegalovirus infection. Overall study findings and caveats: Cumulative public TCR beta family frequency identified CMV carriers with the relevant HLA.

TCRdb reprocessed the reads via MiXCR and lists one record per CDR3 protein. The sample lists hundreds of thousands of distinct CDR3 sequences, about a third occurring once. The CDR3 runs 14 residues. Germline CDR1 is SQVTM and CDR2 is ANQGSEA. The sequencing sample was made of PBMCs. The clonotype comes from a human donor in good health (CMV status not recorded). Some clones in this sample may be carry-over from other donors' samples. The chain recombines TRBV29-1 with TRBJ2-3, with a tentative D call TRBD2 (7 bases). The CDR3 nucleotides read TGCAGCGTCGAAGGGGGGGGGCCTCCAGATACGCAGTATTTT. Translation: CSVEGGGPPDTQYF.